These 10 T cell receptor beta chains share one sample of origin, sequenced in a study of blood T cell repertoires in COVID-19. Sequenced by immunoSEQ multiplex PCR; TCRdb stores in-frame clones only, minus some. The sample consists of just over 90,000 clones, around four fifths of them appearing once. Material for sequencing was peripheral blood. All receptors derive from a human donor in a cohort sampled during active COVID-19.

This chain uses TRBV15 with TRBJ2-7; tentative D call: TRBD2 (7 bases). Per germline, CDR1 LNHNV and CDR2 YYDKDF (reference sequence). Trimming shortened V by 0 bases and J by 7 bases, and 16 bases separated the two germline ends. This CDR3 has 15 residues. The CDR3 region is CATSRDRGATGEQYF. CDR3 coding DNA: TGTGCCACCAGCAGAGATCGGGGGGCCACGGGTGAGCAGTACTTC. The full variable domain, completed using reference TRBV15 and TRBJ2-7, is DAMVIQNPRYQVTQFGKPVTLSCSQTLNHNVMYWYQQKSSQAPKLLFHYYDKDFNNEADTPDNFQSRRPNTSFCFLDIRSPGLGDTAMYLCATSRDRGATGEQYFGPGTRLTVT.

V and J are TRBV28 and TRBJ2-1, with 9 nucleotides matching TRBD1. Trimming took 6 bases from V and 6 from J; bases not matched to a gene: 9. CDR1 is MDHEN and CDR2 is SYDVKM in the germline V gene. The CDR3 is made up of 15 amino acids. The CDR3 nucleotides are TGTGCCAGCAGGAGGCGGGACAGGGAGATCAATGAGCAGTTCTTC. Protein: CASRRRDREINEQFF. The complete variable domain, with remaining parts taken from reference TRBV28 and TRBJ2-1, reads DVKVTQSSRYLVKRTGEKVFLECVQDMDHENMFWYRQDPGLGLRLIYFSYDVKMKEKGDIPEGYSVSREKKERFSLILESASTNQTSMYLCASRRRDREINEQFFGPGTRLTVL.

This chain uses TRBV27 with TRBJ2-5, with a tentative D call TRBD1 (5 bases). Trimming took 8 bases from V and 5 from J, leaving 21 bases between them. The CDR3 is made up of 15 amino acids. Germline CDR1 is MNHEY and CDR2 is SMNVEV (reference sequence). The CDR3 reads CASHVRIGARETQYF. The CDR3 DNA is TGTGCCAGCCACGTCCGGATAGGGGCCAGGGAGACCCAGTACTTC.

The chain carries TRBV18 and TRBJ1-1; a possible D gene is TRBD1 (6 bases). The CDR3 consists of 14 residues. Per the germline V gene, CDR1 is KGHSH and CDR2 is LQKENI. Trimming removed 6 bases at V and 0 bases at J, with 11 bases between. CDR3 coding DNA: TGTGCCAGCTCCCAGGGGTCAATGAACACTGAAGCTTTCTTT. It translates to CASSQGSMNTEAFF. Variable domain in full (rest from reference TRBV18 and TRBJ1-1): NAGVMQNPRHLVRRRGQEARLRCSPMKGHSHVYWYRQLPEEGLKFMVYLQKENIIDESGMPKERFSAEFPKEGPSILRIQQVVRGDSAAYFCASSQGSMNTEAFFGQGTRLTVV.

The V call is TRBV28, the J call TRBJ1-2; 7 bases are shared with TRBD1. Germline trimming cut 6 bases from V and 4 bases from J; bases unmatched to any gene: 5. Germline-derived CDR1 and CDR2 are MDHEN and SYDVKM. This CDR3 has 13 amino acids. The CDR3 region has the DNA TGTGCCAGCAGCCGAGACAGGGTCTATGGCTACACCTTC. Translation: CASSRDRVYGYTF.

The rearrangement joins TRBV10-1 to TRBJ1-3; D call uncertain. This CDR3 comprises 13 residues. V gave up 4 bases and J gave up 2 bases, with 6 bases separating them. Germline V lookup: CDR1 WNHNN, CDR2 SYGVQD (reference sequence). The DNA for the CDR3 is TGCGCCAGCAGTGCACAGACTGGAAACACCATATATTTT. Its protein product is CASSAQTGNTIYF.

The chain has TRBV4-1 and TRBJ2-5; the D gene is possibly TRBD1 (6 bases). The germline gives CDR1 MGHRA, CDR2 YSYEKL. The V and J ends lost 3 bases and 5 bases respectively, with 13 bases between them. The CDR3 runs to 14 residues. CDR3 nucleotides: TGCGCCAGCAGCCAGGCAGGGGTGTGGGAGACCCAGTACTTC. The encoded protein is CASSQAGVWETQYF.

The J gene is TRBJ2-7, the V gene TRBV10-3, with D unclear. Deletions cut 4 bases from V and 5 bases from J, with 6 bases between. The CDR3 totals 11 residues. Germline V gene lookup returns CDR1 ENHRY and CDR2 SYGVKD. This CDR3 is CAISVRDEQYF. As DNA, the CDR3 is TGTGCCATCAGTGTTCGGGACGAGCAGTACTTC.

The genes are TRBV6-5 and TRBJ2-1, with 11 bases matching TRBD2. J was trimmed by 8 bases and V by 6 bases; bases with no gene match: 9. Germline V CDR1 and CDR2: MNHEY, SVGAGI. CDR3 length: 15 amino acids. This CDR3 reads CASRGASGGRHEQFF. CDR3 nucleotides: TGTGCCAGCAGGGGAGCTAGCGGGGGGAGGCATGAGCAGTTCTTC.

The genes are TRBV3-1 (or the pseudogene TRBV3-2) and TRBJ2-3; a weak D match, TRBD2 (6 bases). Germline CDR1 is LGHDT and CDR2 is YNNKEL (reference sequence). The V end was cut by 1 base, the J end by 9 bases, with 11 bases between. The CDR3 consists of 13 residues. The CDR3 sequence: CASSQGDRGTQYF. The CDR3 DNA reads as TGTGCCAGCAGCCAAGGGGACCGGGGGACGCAGTATTTT.